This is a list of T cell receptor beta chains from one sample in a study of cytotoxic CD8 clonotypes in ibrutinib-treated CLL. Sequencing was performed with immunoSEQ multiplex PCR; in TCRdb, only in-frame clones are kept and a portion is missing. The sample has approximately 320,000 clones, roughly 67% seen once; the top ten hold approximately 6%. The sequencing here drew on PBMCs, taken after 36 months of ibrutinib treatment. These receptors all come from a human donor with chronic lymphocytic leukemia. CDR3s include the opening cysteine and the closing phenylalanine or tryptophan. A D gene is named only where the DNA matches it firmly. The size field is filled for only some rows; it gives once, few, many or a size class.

CDR3 protein: CASSELRGPGANVLTF
CDR3 DNA: TGCGCCAGCAGTGAGTTGCGGGGGCCTGGGGCCAACGTCCTGACTTTC
clone size: NA
V gene: TRBV10-2
J gene: TRBJ2-6
D gene: NA

CDR3 protein: CASRPLGSTDTQYF
CDR3 DNA: TGCGCCAGCAGGCCTCTAGGGTCCACAGATACGCAGTATTTT
clone size: NA
V gene: TRBV10-2
J gene: TRBJ2-3
D gene: NA

CDR3 protein: CASIRDRAYEQYF
CDR3 DNA: TGTGCCAGCATTAGGGACAGGGCTTACGAGCAGTACTTC
clone size: NA
V gene: TRBV2
J gene: TRBJ2-7
D gene: TRBD1

CDR3 protein: CASSPRRRPSYGYTF
CDR3 DNA: TGTGCCAGCAGCCCCCGACGGCGGCCTTCCTATGGCTACACCTTC
clone size: NA
V gene: TRBV5-4
J gene: TRBJ1-2
D gene: NA

CDR3 protein: CASSQRAGAYEQYF
CDR3 DNA: TGCGCCAGCAGCCAACGGGCAGGGGCCTACGAGCAGTACTTC
clone size: NA
V gene: TRBV4-3
J gene: TRBJ2-7
D gene: NA

CDR3 protein: CASSSPSAVAYEQYF
CDR3 DNA: TGTGCCAGCAGCTCCCCTAGCGCCGTAGCCTACGAGCAGTACTTC
clone size: NA
V gene: TRBV6-6
J gene: TRBJ2-7
D gene: NA

CDR3 protein: CASSFKPRGGPREEQFF
CDR3 DNA: TGTGCCAGCAGCTTTAAGCCGCGCGGGGGACCGAGGGAGGAGCAGTTCTTC
clone size: NA
V gene: TRBV11-2
J gene: TRBJ2-1
D gene: TRBD2

CDR3 protein: CSVAQIVTEAFF
CDR3 DNA: TGCAGCGTTGCTCAGATCGTGACTGAAGCTTTCTTT
clone size: NA
V gene: TRBV29-1
J gene: TRBJ1-1
D gene: NA

CDR3 protein: CASSESPLGAVSGNTIYF
CDR3 DNA: TGTGCCAGCAGTGAATCCCCATTGGGGGCCGTCTCTGGAAACACCATATATTTT
clone size: NA
V gene: TRBV6-1
J gene: TRBJ1-3
D gene: NA

CDR3 protein: CASSLGLTQETQYF
CDR3 DNA: TGTGCCAGCAGCTTAGGACTCACACAAGAGACCCAGTACTTC
clone size: NA
V gene: TRBV7-2
J gene: TRBJ2-5
D gene: NA

CDR3 protein: CASSWGGQETQYF
CDR3 DNA: TGTGCCAGCTCGTGGGGCGGGCAAGAGACCCAGTACTTC
clone size: NA
V gene: TRBV11-2
J gene: TRBJ2-5
D gene: NA

CDR3 protein: CSVVSGQSYEQYF
CDR3 DNA: TGCAGCGTTGTCTCGGGACAAAGCTACGAGCAGTACTTC
clone size: NA
V gene: TRBV29-1
J gene: TRBJ2-7
D gene: NA

CDR3 protein: CASSLNRQLNSPLHF
CDR3 DNA: TGCGCCAGCAGCTTGAACCGACAGCTTAATTCACCCCTCCACTTT
clone size: NA
V gene: TRBV5-1
J gene: TRBJ1-6
D gene: NA

CDR3 protein: CASSLGRGRHLLYEQYF
CDR3 DNA: TGTGCCAGCAGCTTGGGCAGGGGGCGCCATTTGCTCTACGAGCAGTACTTC
clone size: NA
V gene: TRBV5-8
J gene: TRBJ2-7
D gene: TRBD1

CDR3 protein: CASSFRKKIRTQSNEQFF
CDR3 DNA: TGTGCCAGCAGCTTTCGAAAGAAGATCAGGACTCAGAGCAATGAGCAGTTCTTC
clone size: NA
V gene: TRBV11-2
J gene: TRBJ2-1
D gene: NA

CDR3 protein: CASSRDMNTEAFF
CDR3 DNA: TGTGCCAGCAGCAGGGACATGAACACTGAAGCTTTCTTT
clone size: once
V gene: TRBV11-2
J gene: TRBJ1-1
D gene: NA

CDR3 protein: CASKQPGGNEQFF
CDR3 DNA: TGTGCCAGCAAACAACCCGGGGGTAATGAGCAGTTCTTC
clone size: few
V gene: TRBV6-6
J gene: TRBJ2-1
D gene: NA

CDR3 protein: CASSPQQREQYF
CDR3 DNA: TGTGCCAGCTCACCACAGCAGCGAGAGCAGTACTTC
clone size: NA
V gene: TRBV18
J gene: TRBJ2-7
D gene: NA

CDR3 protein: CASRKKGQGVSEAFF
CDR3 DNA: TGTGCCAGCCGAAAGAAGGGACAGGGGGTTTCTGAAGCTTTCTTT
clone size: NA
V gene: TRBV6-5
J gene: TRBJ1-1
D gene: TRBD1

CDR3 protein: CASTIAGRPSTDTQYF
CDR3 DNA: TGCGCCAGCACCATAGCGGGGCGTCCTAGCACAGATACGCAGTATTTT
clone size: NA
V gene: TRBV5-1
J gene: TRBJ2-3
D gene: TRBD2

CDR3 protein: CASSAGQSYGYTF
CDR3 DNA: TGTGCCAGCAGTGCTGGACAGAGCTATGGCTACACCTTC
clone size: NA
V gene: TRBV6-5
J gene: TRBJ1-2
D gene: NA

CDR3 protein: CASSLVGQEPYEQYF
CDR3 DNA: TGTGCCAGCAGTCTCGTGGGCCAGGAGCCCTACGAGCAGTACTTC
clone size: NA
V gene: TRBV27
J gene: TRBJ2-7
D gene: NA

CDR3 protein: CASSEGGPNYGYTF
CDR3 DNA: TGTGCCAGCAGTGAAGGGGGTCCTAACTATGGCTACACCTTC
clone size: NA
V gene: TRBV27
J gene: TRBJ1-2
D gene: NA

CDR3 protein: CASSFRRTGSREQYF
CDR3 DNA: TGTGCCAGCAGCTTTCGTCGGACAGGGTCTCGGGAGCAGTACTTC
clone size: NA
V gene: TRBV7-2
J gene: TRBJ2-7
D gene: TRBD1

CDR3 protein: CASSTIRADNNSPLHF
CDR3 DNA: TGTGCCAGTAGTACGATCAGGGCAGATAATAATTCACCCCTCCACTTT
clone size: NA
V gene: TRBV19
J gene: TRBJ1-6
D gene: NA

CDR3 protein: CASSQDRRGKTYNEQFF
CDR3 DNA: TGTGCCAGCAGCCAAGATCGGCGCGGCAAAACCTACAATGAGCAGTTCTTC
clone size: once
V gene: TRBV14
J gene: TRBJ2-1
D gene: NA

CDR3 protein: CASSPLPRAYNSPLHF
CDR3 DNA: TGTGCCAGCTCACCACTACCACGGGCCTATAATTCACCCCTCCACTTT
clone size: NA
V gene: TRBV18
J gene: TRBJ1-6
D gene: NA

CDR3 protein: CASSFGVRETQYF
CDR3 DNA: TGTGCCAGCAGCTTTGGGGTGAGGGAGACCCAGTACTTC
clone size: NA
V gene: TRBV5-4
J gene: TRBJ2-5
D gene: NA

CDR3 protein: CASSQDTDRVIGYTF
CDR3 DNA: TGCGCCAGCAGCCAAGATACGGACAGGGTGATCGGCTACACCTTC
clone size: few
V gene: TRBV4-1
J gene: TRBJ1-2
D gene: TRBD1

CDR3 protein: CASRVSLAGDEQYF
CDR3 DNA: TGTGCCAGCAGAGTATCGCTAGCGGGGGACGAGCAGTACTTC
clone size: few
V gene: TRBV7-2
J gene: TRBJ2-7
D gene: TRBD2

CDR3 protein: CASSNLNTGELFF
CDR3 DNA: TGTGCCAGCAGTAACCTAAACACCGGGGAGCTGTTTTTT
clone size: few
V gene: TRBV6-5
J gene: TRBJ2-2
D gene: NA

CDR3 protein: CASRSGLGKETQYF
CDR3 DNA: TGTGCCAGCCGCAGTGGTCTGGGGAAAGAGACCCAGTACTTC
clone size: NA
V gene: TRBV28
J gene: TRBJ2-5
D gene: NA

CDR3 protein: CASSPRAGNTEAFF
CDR3 DNA: TGCGCCAGCAGCCCGAGGGCAGGGAACACTGAAGCTTTCTTT
clone size: NA
V gene: TRBV4-3
J gene: TRBJ1-1
D gene: NA

CDR3 protein: CASSSGLAGGDTQYF
CDR3 DNA: TGTGCCAGCAGCAGCGGACTAGCGGGAGGAGATACGCAGTATTTT
clone size: NA
V gene: TRBV11-2
J gene: TRBJ2-3
D gene: TRBD2

CDR3 protein: CASSLGILYGYTF
CDR3 DNA: TGTGCCAGCAGTCTCGGGATCCTATATGGCTACACCTTC
clone size: NA
V gene: TRBV28
J gene: TRBJ1-2
D gene: NA

CDR3 protein: CASSIEWGGSYEQYF
CDR3 DNA: TGTGCCAGTAGTATAGAGTGGGGCGGCTCCTACGAGCAGTACTTC
clone size: NA
V gene: TRBV19
J gene: TRBJ2-7
D gene: NA

CDR3 protein: CASSESNTQETQYF
CDR3 DNA: TGCGCCAGCAGTGAGTCGAACACCCAAGAGACCCAGTACTTC
clone size: NA
V gene: TRBV10-2
J gene: TRBJ2-5
D gene: NA

CDR3 protein: CASSLVEDNTGELFF
CDR3 DNA: TGCGCCAGCAGCTTGGTCGAGGACAACACCGGGGAGCTGTTTTTT
clone size: NA
V gene: TRBV5-1
J gene: TRBJ2-2
D gene: NA

CDR3 protein: CASSRGDMNTEAFF
CDR3 DNA: TGCGCCAGCAGCCGGGGGGACATGAACACTGAAGCTTTCTTT
clone size: NA
V gene: TRBV5-1
J gene: TRBJ1-1
D gene: NA

CDR3 protein: CASGLGGGTFRALHF
CDR3 DNA: TGTGCTAGTGGTTTGGGCGGAGGGACTTTCAGGGCCCTCCACTTT
clone size: NA
V gene: TRBV12-5
J gene: TRBJ1-6
D gene: NA

CDR3 protein: CASSYASGGTEAFF
CDR3 DNA: TGTGCCAGCAGTTACGCTTCAGGGGGGACTGAAGCTTTCTTT
clone size: NA
V gene: TRBV6-5
J gene: TRBJ1-1
D gene: TRBD1

CDR3 protein: CASSLAVGDAEAFF
CDR3 DNA: TGTGCCAGCAGCTTAGCGGTTGGGGACGCTGAAGCTTTCTTT
clone size: NA
V gene: TRBV7-9
J gene: TRBJ1-1
D gene: NA

CDR3 protein: CASSQGAGWEPQHF
CDR3 DNA: TGCGCCAGCAGCCAAGGGGCAGGGTGGGAGCCCCAGCATTTT
clone size: NA
V gene: TRBV4-1
J gene: TRBJ1-5
D gene: NA

CDR3 protein: CAISEPDLSGYTF
CDR3 DNA: TGTGCCATCAGTGAGCCGGATCTATCTGGCTACACCTTC
clone size: NA
V gene: TRBV10-3
J gene: TRBJ1-2
D gene: NA

CDR3 protein: CASPDRTTDTQYF
CDR3 DNA: TGTGCCAGCCCGGACAGGACTACAGATACGCAGTATTTT
clone size: once
V gene: TRBV2
J gene: TRBJ2-3
D gene: TRBD1

CDR3 protein: CASSQLTGAHGYTF
CDR3 DNA: TGTGCCAGCAGCCAGTTGACAGGGGCTCATGGCTACACCTTC
clone size: NA
V gene: TRBV7-9
J gene: TRBJ1-2
D gene: TRBD1

CDR3 protein: CASSPSVETQYF
CDR3 DNA: TGTGCCAGCTCACCCTCAGTAGAGACCCAGTACTTC
clone size: NA
V gene: TRBV18
J gene: TRBJ2-5
D gene: NA

CDR3 protein: CASSHHRTASTDTQYF
CDR3 DNA: TGCGCCAGCAGCCACCACCGGACGGCTAGCACAGATACGCAGTATTTT
clone size: NA
V gene: TRBV4-1
J gene: TRBJ2-3
D gene: NA

CDR3 protein: CASSLASSNQPQHF
CDR3 DNA: TGTGCCAGCAGTTTAGCCAGTAGCAATCAGCCCCAGCATTTT
clone size: NA
V gene: TRBV27
J gene: TRBJ1-5
D gene: NA